This is a list of T cell receptor beta chains from one sample in a study of CD8 T cells in Susac syndrome. MiXCR, applied by TCRdb to the immunoSEQ multiplex PCR reads, yields one record per CDR3 protein. Among 150,000 to 160,000 distinct CDR3 sequences, about 94% were seen once, and the ten largest hold about 0.21%. Sequencing was carried out using CD8+ T cells from PBMCs. These receptors were obtained from a human donor with multiple sclerosis. Both conserved end residues are part of each CDR3. A D gene is named only where the DNA matches it firmly. Clone size appears in some rows only: once, few, many, or a class for an expanded clone.

V gene,clone size,D gene,J gene,CDR3 protein,CDR3 DNA
TRBV11-2,few,-,TRBJ2-7,CASSYRSRQYF,TGTGCCAGCAGCTACCGGTCCAGGCAGTACTTC
TRBV13,-,TRBD1,TRBJ1-2,CASSQRIRDSANYGYTF,TGTGCCAGCAGCCAGCGGATCCGGGACAGTGCTAACTATGGCTACACCTTC
TRBV24-1,once,-,TRBJ2-3,CATSGRGSTDTQYF,TGTGCCACCAGTGGTCGGGGCAGCACAGATACGCAGTATTTT
TRBV7-9,-,-,TRBJ2-5,CASSLVGRKETQYF,TGTGCCAGCAGCTTAGTCGGCAGAAAAGAGACCCAGTACTTC
TRBV9,-,-,TRBJ2-3,CASSGRVADTQYF,TGTGCCAGCAGCGGGAGGGTAGCGGATACGCAGTATTTT
TRBV30,-,TRBD2,TRBJ2-7,CAWSVSGVGTYEQYF,TGTGCCTGGAGTGTCAGCGGGGTGGGTACCTACGAGCAGTACTTC
TRBV11-2,-,TRBD2,TRBJ2-1,CASSLWTSGSYNEQFF,TGTGCCAGCAGCTTATGGACTAGCGGCTCCTACAATGAGCAGTTCTTC
TRBV9,-,-,TRBJ2-7,CASSVDASGGFYEQYF,TGTGCCAGCAGCGTAGACGCCTCAGGGGGGTTTTACGAGCAGTACTTC
TRBV15,-,TRBD2,TRBJ2-5,CATSSSGRETQYF,TGTGCCACCAGCTCGAGCGGGAGAGAGACCCAGTACTTC
TRBV14,-,-,TRBJ1-6,CASSQRRVGSPLHF,TGTGCCAGCAGCCAAAGGCGTGTTGGGTCACCCCTCCACTTT
TRBV7-9,-,-,TRBJ2-1,CASTSGAAPKNNEQFF,TGTGCCAGCACCTCCGGGGCGGCCCCTAAAAACAATGAGCAGTTCTTC
TRBV20-1,-,TRBD1,TRBJ2-7,CSAIDRVGYEQYF,TGCAGTGCCATAGACAGGGTTGGATACGAGCAGTACTTC
TRBV20-1,-,-,TRBJ1-2,CSAPMDSFYGYTF,TGCAGTGCTCCAATGGACAGTTTCTATGGCTACACCTTC
TRBV3-1,-,-,TRBJ2-7,CASSQDEGSTYEQYF,TGTGCCAGCAGCCAAGACGAAGGCAGCACCTACGAGCAGTACTTC
TRBV7-9,-,-,TRBJ1-4,CASSARVGTNEKLFF,TGTGCCAGCAGCGCCCGCGTAGGAACTAATGAAAAACTGTTTTTT
TRBV30,-,-,TRBJ1-5,CAWSPGVGIMSNQPQHF,TGTGCCTGGAGTCCCGGCGTAGGAATAATGAGCAATCAGCCCCAGCATTTT
TRBV9,-,TRBD1,TRBJ2-2,CASSKPGTGVTGELFF,TGTGCCAGCAGCAAACCCGGGACAGGGGTCACCGGGGAGCTGTTTTTT
TRBV11-2,-,-,TRBJ1-1,CASSPLWTEAFF,TGTGCCAGCAGCCCCTTGTGGACTGAAGCTTTCTTT
TRBV23-1,-,-,TRBJ2-7,CASSPTGGPYEQYF,TGCGCCAGCAGTCCGACGGGGGGCCCCTACGAGCAGTACTTC
TRBV5-4,-,TRBD1,TRBJ2-1,CASSLERTGGNNEQFF,TGTGCCAGCAGCCTGGAACGGACAGGGGGAAACAATGAGCAGTTCTTC
TRBV19,once,-,TRBJ1-1,CASSIERGMNTEAFF,TGTGCCAGTAGTATAGAGAGGGGAATGAACACTGAAGCTTTCTTT
TRBV7-8,once,-,TRBJ2-3,CASSHNLDRTDTQYF,TGTGCCAGCAGCCACAACTTAGACCGCACAGATACGCAGTATTTT
TRBV9,-,TRBD1,TRBJ2-7,CASSVGDSNYEQYF,TGTGCCAGCAGCGTAGGGGACAGCAACTACGAGCAGTACTTC
TRBV20-1,once,-,TRBJ2-4,CSARDFGTLAKNIQYF,TGCAGTGCTAGAGATTTCGGGACGCTAGCCAAAAACATTCAGTACTTC
TRBV3-1,-,-,TRBJ1-6,CASSQAPSRTDHNSPLHF,TGTGCCAGCAGTCAAGCGCCTTCAAGGACAGATCATAATTCACCCCTCCACTTT
TRBV30,-,-,TRBJ1-2,CAWSAPGQLAYGYTF,TGTGCCTGGAGTGCCCCGGGACAACTAGCCTATGGCTACACCTTC
TRBV27,-,-,TRBJ2-2,CASSLTGRAGELFF,TGTGCCAGCAGTCTGACAGGCCGGGCCGGGGAGCTGTTTTTT
TRBV14,-,-,TRBJ2-2,CASSQGKGLFTGELFF,TGTGCCAGCAGCCAAGGAAAAGGGCTTTTCACCGGGGAGCTGTTTTTT
TRBV29-1,-,-,TRBJ1-1,CSVPTAGEDTEAFF,TGCAGCGTCCCCACTGCAGGGGAGGACACTGAAGCTTTCTTT
TRBV5-6,-,-,TRBJ2-2,CASSQGGELFF,TGTGCCAGCAGTCAAGGCGGGGAGCTGTTTTTT
TRBV29-1,-,TRBD1,TRBJ1-2,CSVDQGGTNYGYTF,TGCAGCGTTGATCAGGGGGGTACTAACTATGGCTACACCTTC
TRBV9,-,-,TRBJ2-1,CASSAGDIGYNEQFF,TGTGCCAGCAGTGCAGGGGATATCGGCTACAATGAGCAGTTCTTC
TRBV20-1,-,TRBD1,TRBJ1-1,CSASWTGDTEAFF,TGCAGTGCTAGTTGGACAGGGGACACTGAAGCTTTCTTT
TRBV14,few,-,TRBJ2-7,CASSQGQGNEQYF,TGTGCCAGCAGCCAAGGTCAGGGAAACGAGCAGTACTTC
TRBV5-6,-,-,TRBJ2-1,CASSSRSNNEQFF,TGTGCCAGCAGTTCTAGGTCCAACAATGAGCAGTTCTTC
TRBV7-9,-,-,TRBJ2-3,CASTFPPWGQYF,TGTGCCAGCACCTTCCCGCCCTGGGGGCAGTATTTT
TRBV5-1,-,-,TRBJ1-1,CASRTSGREAFF,TGCGCCAGCAGGACTAGTGGGAGGGAAGCTTTCTTT
TRBV27,-,-,TRBJ1-2,CASSITESGDYGYTF,TGTGCCAGCAGTATTACAGAGTCGGGTGACTATGGCTACACCTTC
TRBV15,-,-,TRBJ1-2,CATSRDHGFNYGYTF,TGTGCCACCAGCAGAGATCACGGATTTAACTATGGCTACACCTTC
TRBV19,once,-,TRBJ2-2,CASSTRTGKTGELFF,TGTGCCAGTAGTACGAGGACGGGAAAGACCGGGGAGCTGTTTTTT
TRBV28,-,-,TRBJ1-6,CASSPRGNSPLHF,TGTGCCAGCAGTCCCCGAGGTAATTCACCCCTCCACTTT